The following is a T cell receptor (beta chain) sequence with its context. Investigators built TCR beta libraries using UMI-labeled 5' RACE. Following a re-call of the 5' RACE reads, TCRdb has one entry per CDR3 protein and lacks DNA. The record lists more than 8,000 distinct CDR3 sequences, of which the ten most abundant hold 20%. This specimen comes from a study of human CD8 memory T cell subsets. The receptor was isolated from a human donor in good health. Sequencing used CD8+ T cells from PBMCs.

CDR3 amino acids: CASSYPRTGNTGELFF. V is TRBV6-2 or TRBV6-3 and J is TRBJ2-2; TCRdb outputs TRBD1, but without DNA this stays unchecked. This CDR3 spans 16 amino acids. CDR1 and CDR2 from the germline V gene are MNHEY and SVGEGT.